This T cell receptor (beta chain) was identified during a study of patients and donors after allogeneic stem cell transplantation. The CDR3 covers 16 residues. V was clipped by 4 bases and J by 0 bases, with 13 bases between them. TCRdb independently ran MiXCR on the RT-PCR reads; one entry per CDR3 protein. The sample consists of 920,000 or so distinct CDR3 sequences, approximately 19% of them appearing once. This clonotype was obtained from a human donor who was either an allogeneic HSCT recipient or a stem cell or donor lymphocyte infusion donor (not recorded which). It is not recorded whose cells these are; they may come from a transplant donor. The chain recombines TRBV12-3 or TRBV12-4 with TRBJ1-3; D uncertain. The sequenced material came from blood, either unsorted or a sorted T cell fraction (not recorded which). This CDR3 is CASSYASPSSGNTIYF. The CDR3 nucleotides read TGTGCCAGCAGTTACGCCAGCCCCAGCTCTGGAAACACCATATATTTT.